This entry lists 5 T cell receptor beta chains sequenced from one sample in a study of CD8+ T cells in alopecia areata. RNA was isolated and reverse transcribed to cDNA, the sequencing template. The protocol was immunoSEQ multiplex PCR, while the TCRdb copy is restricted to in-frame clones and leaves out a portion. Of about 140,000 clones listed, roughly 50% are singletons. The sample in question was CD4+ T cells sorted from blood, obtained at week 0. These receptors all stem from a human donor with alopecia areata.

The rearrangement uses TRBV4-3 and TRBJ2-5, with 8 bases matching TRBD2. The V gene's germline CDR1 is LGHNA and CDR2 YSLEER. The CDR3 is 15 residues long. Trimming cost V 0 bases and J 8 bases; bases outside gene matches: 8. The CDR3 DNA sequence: TGCGCCAGCAGCCAAGATCTAAACAGCGGGAGAACCCAGTACTTC. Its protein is CASSQDLNSGRTQYF.

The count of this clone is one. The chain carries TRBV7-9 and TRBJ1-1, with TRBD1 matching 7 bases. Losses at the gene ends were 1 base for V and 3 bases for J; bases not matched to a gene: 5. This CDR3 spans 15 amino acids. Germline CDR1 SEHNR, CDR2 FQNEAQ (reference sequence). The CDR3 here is CASSLGEGGYTEAFF. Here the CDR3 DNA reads TGTGCCAGCAGCTTAGGAGAAGGGGGCTACACTGAAGCTTTCTTT.

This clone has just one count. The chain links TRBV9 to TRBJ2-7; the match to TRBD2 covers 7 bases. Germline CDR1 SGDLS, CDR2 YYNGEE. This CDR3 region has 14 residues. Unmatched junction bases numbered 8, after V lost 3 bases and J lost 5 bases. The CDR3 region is CASSAGGTEHEQYF. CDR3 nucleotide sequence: TGTGCCAGCAGCGCCGGGGGGACTGAACACGAGCAGTACTTC.

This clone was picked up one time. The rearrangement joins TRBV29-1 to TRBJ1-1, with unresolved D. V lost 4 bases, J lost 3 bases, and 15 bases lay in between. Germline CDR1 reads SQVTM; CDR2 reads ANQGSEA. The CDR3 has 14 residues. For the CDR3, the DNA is TGCAGCGTTGGCAGAGTAAAACGGGACACTGAAGCTTTCTTT. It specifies CSVGRVKRDTEAFF.

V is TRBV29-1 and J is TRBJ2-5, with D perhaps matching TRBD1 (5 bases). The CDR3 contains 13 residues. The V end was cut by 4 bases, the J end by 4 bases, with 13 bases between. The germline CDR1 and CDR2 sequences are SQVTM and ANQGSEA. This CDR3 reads CSVGPGPGETQYF. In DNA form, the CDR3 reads TGCAGCGTTGGCCCAGGGCCTGGAGAGACCCAGTACTTC.